This TCR beta chain was found in a study of monozygotic twins with inflammatory bowel disease. Turning to this clonotype: Its antigen is unidentified.

TCRdb re-called the 5' RACE reads; one entry per CDR3 protein, DNA not given. The sample's table shows some 210,000 distinct CDR3 sequences. Germline values: CDR1 SNHLY, CDR2 FYNNEI. The CDR3 extends over 14 amino acids. Donors each gave approximately 2.5 ml of blood. Study-wide results and caveats: Patient repertoire variability may have increased through differing immunosuppressive treatments. A reduction in TCRbeta diversity (inverse Simpson) was seen in IBD patients relative to healthy co-twins.

This TCR was recovered from a human donor with ulcerative colitis or Crohn's disease, or a healthy co-twin of an affected twin (not recorded which). The sequenced material came from blood. V gene TRBV2 combines with J gene TRBJ1-5; TCRdb names TRBD1, which stays unverified in the absence of DNA. CDR3 residues: CASSAVRGDQPQHF. Full variable domain (missing parts from reference TRBV2 and TRBJ1-5): EPEVTQTPSHQVTQMGQEVILRCVPISNHLYFYWYRQILGQKVEFLVSFYNNEISEKSEIFDDQFSVERPDGSNFTLKIRSTKLEDSAMYFCASSAVRGDQPQHFGDGTRLSIL.